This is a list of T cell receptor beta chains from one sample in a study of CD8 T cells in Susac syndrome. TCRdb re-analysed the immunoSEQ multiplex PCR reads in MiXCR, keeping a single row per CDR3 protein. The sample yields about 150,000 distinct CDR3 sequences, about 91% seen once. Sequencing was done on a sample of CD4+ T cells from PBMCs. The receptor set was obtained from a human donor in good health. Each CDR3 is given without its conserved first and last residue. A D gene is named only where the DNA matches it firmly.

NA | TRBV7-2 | ASSLRGLGQPQH
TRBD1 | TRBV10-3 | AINGQGLNEQF
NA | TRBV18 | ASSGHYEQY
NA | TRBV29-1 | SAFVDLSYNEQF
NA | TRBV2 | ASSVNGRETQY
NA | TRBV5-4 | ASSLDRVIQETQY
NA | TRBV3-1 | ASSPHTLPTGELF
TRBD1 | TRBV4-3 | ASSQGDRGFNEQY
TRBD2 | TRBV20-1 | SARDLGGSRRGGTQY
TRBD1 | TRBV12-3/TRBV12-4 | ASSRRQGAYEQY
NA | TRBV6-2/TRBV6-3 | ASSYSVGIQY
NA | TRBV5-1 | ASSVLQGLGTDTQY
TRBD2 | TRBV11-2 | ASSQPLRGVYNEQF
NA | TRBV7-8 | ASSLVPSSPQSPQH
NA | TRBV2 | ASQRRNSPLH
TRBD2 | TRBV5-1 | ASTRLAGAQGTQY
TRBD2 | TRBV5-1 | ASSPTSSSAEQY
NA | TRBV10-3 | AITTEAGAF
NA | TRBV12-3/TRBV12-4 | ASSPQTSNTEAF
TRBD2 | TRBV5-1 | ASRDLAGSNTGELF
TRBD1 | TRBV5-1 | ASSEEGALSYNEQF
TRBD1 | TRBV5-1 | ASSWSRDRTFYEQY
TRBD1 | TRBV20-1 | SADTRTGINYGYT
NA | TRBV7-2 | ASSLNGGLYGYT
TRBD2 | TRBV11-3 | ASSPTSGDGEQF